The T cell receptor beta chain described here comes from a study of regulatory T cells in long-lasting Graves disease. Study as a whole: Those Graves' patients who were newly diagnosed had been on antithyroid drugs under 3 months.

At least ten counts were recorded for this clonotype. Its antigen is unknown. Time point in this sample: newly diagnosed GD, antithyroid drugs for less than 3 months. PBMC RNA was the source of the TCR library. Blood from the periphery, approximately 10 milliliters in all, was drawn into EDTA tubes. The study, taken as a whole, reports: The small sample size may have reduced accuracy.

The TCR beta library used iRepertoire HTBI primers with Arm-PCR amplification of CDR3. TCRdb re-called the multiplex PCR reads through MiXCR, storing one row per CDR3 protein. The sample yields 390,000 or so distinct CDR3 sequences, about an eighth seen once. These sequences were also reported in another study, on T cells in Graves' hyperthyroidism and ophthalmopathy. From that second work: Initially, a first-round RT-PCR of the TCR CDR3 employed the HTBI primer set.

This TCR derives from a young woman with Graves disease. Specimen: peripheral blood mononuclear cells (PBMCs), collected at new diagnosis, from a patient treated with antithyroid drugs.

CDR3 residues: CASGTRELQYF. The CDR3 nucleotides read TGTGCCAGCGGGACTAGGGAATTGCAGTATTTT. This chain joins TRBV28 and TRBJ2-3; TRBD2 matches 8 bases. This CDR3 has 11 residues. The trim removed 8 bases at V and 11 bases at J, leaving 6 bases unmatched. Germline V CDR1 and CDR2: MDHEN, SYDVKM. The full variable domain, rest sourced from reference TRBV28 and TRBJ2-3, is DVKVTQSSRYLVKRTGEKVFLECVQDMDHENMFWYRQDPGLGLRLIYFSYDVKMKEKGDIPEGYSVSREKKERFSLILESASTNQTSMYLCASGTRELQYFGPGTRLTVL.